This T cell receptor beta chain was identified during a study of blood T cell repertoires in COVID-19. For the study at large: Sites in the United States, Italy and Spain provided acute and convalescent COVID-19 samples. PBMCs, B-cell-depleted T cells, or T cells provided the cDNA or gDNA that made up the material.

Authors' data handling: Reference gene primer amplification yielded estimated nucleated cell counts. The protocol was immunoSEQ multiplex PCR, while the TCRdb copy is restricted to in-frame clones and leaves out a portion. V and J calls and clone size are as listed in that table; D and trimming were resolved from the DNA. The sample includes 150,000 to 250,000 clones, around four fifths seen only once; the top ten take 6.9%. Germline-derived CDR1 and CDR2 are SGHKS and YYEKEE (reference sequence). The V gene lost 0 bases and the J gene lost 6 bases, with 7 bases spanning the gap. The CDR3 is 13 amino acids.

The gene calls are TRBV5-5 and TRBJ1-5; TRBD1 might be the D (6 bases). The specimen was peripheral blood. The clonotype comes from a human donor with acute or convalescent COVID-19. The donor label of this sample is uncertain. The CDR3 spells CASSLDRVQPQHF. As DNA, the CDR3 is TGTGCCAGCAGCTTGGACAGGGTTCAGCCCCAGCATTTT.